The rows below give T cell receptor beta chains drawn from one sample of a study of PD-1 blockade in classical Hodgkin lymphoma. Some clones are missing from TCRdb's copy, which holds only in-frame ones; the method was immunoSEQ multiplex PCR. The data show about 7,700 clones, with 75% to 90% seen just once and about 1.7% held by the top ten. Sequenced material: CD4+ T cells from blood, taken at baseline. The receptors were sampled from a human donor with classical Hodgkin lymphoma. The CDR3 runs from the conserved cysteine through the conserved F or W. Fields, in order: J gene, CDR3 length, V gene, CDR3 protein.

J: TRBJ2-1
length: 15
V: TRBV5-6
CDR3: CASSSWGLIGNEQFF

J: TRBJ2-5
length: 14
V: TRBV5-1
CDR3: CASSLEGFQETQYF

J: TRBJ1-1
length: 14
V: TRBV7-9
CDR3: CAGSRLGGSTEAFF

J: TRBJ2-7
length: 14
V: TRBV11-2
CDR3: CASSLVPGPYEQYF

J: TRBJ2-5
length: 13
V: TRBV30
CDR3: CAWTGGFQETQYF

J: TRBJ2-5
length: 14
V: TRBV4-2
CDR3: CASSQGGGWETQYF

J: TRBJ1-5
length: 11
V: TRBV20-1
CDR3: CSARVGQPQHF

J: TRBJ2-5
length: 13
V: TRBV19
CDR3: CASSPDLQETQYF

J: TRBJ1-2
length: 13
V: TRBV30
CDR3: CAWSHTGFVGYTF

J: TRBJ2-3
length: 16
V: TRBV29-1
CDR3: CSVKETTGTGQNTQYF

J: TRBJ2-4
length: 13
V: TRBV15
CDR3: CATSRTTTSRHIF

J: TRBJ2-2
length: 14
V: TRBV7-9
CDR3: CASSPKRATGELFF